This passage covers 15 T cell receptor beta chains from one sample sequenced in a study of blood T cell repertoires in COVID-19 (dated by TCRdb to the early 2020s). Receptor libraries were prepared by the immunoSEQ multiplex PCR assay. This immuneACCESS table, as held by TCRdb, lists in-frame sequences with V and J called but not all clones. Of the missing ones, under half trace to an unresolved V gene in checked studies; the others have no known cause. This sample gives about 120,000 clones in total; about four fifths of them show up just once. The ten top clones hold 9% to 13% of the sample. Specimen: peripheral blood. These receptors were collected from a human donor in a cohort sampled during active COVID-19.

The genes are TRBV4-1 and TRBJ1-2; D is unclear. The CDR3 extends over 16 amino acids. In germline, CDR1 is MGHRA, CDR2 YSYEKL. V lost 1 base and J lost 5, with 17 bases in between. CDR3 sequence reads: CASSQGGPRIAYGYTF. DNA of the CDR3: TGCGCCAGCAGCCAAGGCGGACCGAGAATAGCGTATGGCTACACCTTC.

The gene calls are TRBV10-2 and TRBJ2-7; 9 bases map to TRBD1. CDR3 length: 14 amino acids. V dropped 3 bases and J dropped 3; count of bases not matched to a gene: 3. Germline V gene lookup returns CDR1 WSHSY and CDR2 SAAADI. The CDR3 loop is CASSDGTGNYEQYF. The CDR3 bases are TGCGCCAGCAGTGATGGGACAGGGAACTACGAGCAGTACTTC.

The gene calls are TRBV2 and TRBJ2-2; 10 bases line up with TRBD1. The CDR3 is 15 amino acids. V trimming: 6 bases; J trimming: 5 bases; junction bases outside the gene matches: 6. Germline CDR1 is SNHLY and CDR2 is FYNNEI. In DNA, the CDR3 is TGTGCCAGCAGCTGGACAGGGGGACGGACCGGGGAGCTGTTTTTT. Translated, it gives CASSWTGGRTGELFF.

The table lists this clone with a few counts. The chain has TRBV7-9 and TRBJ1-2; a weak D match, TRBD1 (6 bases). V was cut by 0 bases and J by 6 bases, with 11 bases left in between. This CDR3 region has 14 residues. Germline loops: CDR1 SEHNR, CDR2 FQNEAQ (reference sequence). CDR3 bases: TGTGCCAGCAGCTTAGCAGGGGGTGGGAATGGCTACACCTTC. Protein sequence: CASSLAGGGNGYTF.

The CDR3 loop reads CAAGLGGRETQYF. CDR3 nucleotide sequence: TGTGCCGCCGGACTAGGGGGGCGAGAGACCCAGTACTTC. V usage is TRBV6-5 and J usage is TRBJ2-5; a possible D gene is TRBD2 (7 bases). V dropped 11 bases and J dropped 4 bases, with 17 bases sitting between them. This CDR3 contains 13 residues. Germline loops: CDR1 MNHEY, CDR2 SVGAGI.

This clone was observed a handful of times. The chain is built from TRBV6-5 and TRBJ2-3; possibly TRBD1 for D (6 bases). CDR1 and CDR2 (germline): MNHEY, SVGAGI. V shed 8 bases and J shed 13 bases, with 22 bases lying between them. This CDR3 has 13 residues. For the CDR3, the DNA is TGTGCCAGCGGAGGACTGGGGGACAAACGGGAGTATTTT. This codes for CASGGLGDKREYF.

The J gene is TRBJ2-1, the V gene TRBV9; 10 bases align to TRBD1. The CDR3 is 15 amino acids. Germline V gives CDR1 SGDLS, CDR2 YYNGEE. V lost 3 bases to trimming and J lost 8 bases; unmatched junction nucleotides: 8. For the CDR3, the DNA is TGTGCCAGCAGCGCCTGGACAGGGGGGGCGGATGAGCAGTTCTTC. It is translated as CASSAWTGGADEQFF.

This sequence joins TRBV5-4 and TRBJ2-7, with 9 bases matching TRBD1. This CDR3 contains 14 residues. With V trimmed by 0 bases and J by 2 bases, 0 bases remained unmatched. Germline CDR1 reads SGHNT; CDR2 reads YYREEE (reference sequence). DNA for the CDR3: TGTGCCAGCAGCTTGGACAGGGGGCCCTACGAGCAGTACTTC. Translation: CASSLDRGPYEQYF.

J is TRBJ2-5 and V is TRBV5-1, with a weak D call TRBD1 (6 bases). From germline, CDR1 is SGHRS and CDR2 YFSETQ. There are 14 residues in the CDR3. V shed 4 bases and J shed 1 base, with 11 bases lying between them. Written as DNA, the CDR3 is TGCGCCAGCAGCCCCGGACAGTTCCAAGAGACCCAGTACTTC. It is translated as CASSPGQFQETQYF.

The chain employs TRBV5-1 and TRBJ1-2; weak D call: TRBD1 (5 bases). The length of the CDR3 is 14 residues. From germline, CDR1 is SGHRS and CDR2 YFSETQ. V was trimmed by 3 bases and J by 3 bases, leaving 12 bases between them. The CDR3 here is CASSSGGGDYGYTF. The CDR3 DNA reads TGCGCCAGCAGCTCTGGCGGGGGAGACTATGGCTACACCTTC.

This chain links TRBV3-1 (or the pseudogene TRBV3-2) with TRBJ1-2; tentatively, D is TRBD1 (6 bases). Germline V gene lookup returns CDR1 LGHDT and CDR2 YNNKEL (reference sequence). The CDR3 sequence is 15 residues long. V was shortened by 1 base and J by 0 bases, with 9 bases between the two germline ends. The CDR3 is CASSQGGQTNYGYTF. The CDR3 nucleotides are TGTGCCAGCAGCCAAGGAGGACAGACTAACTATGGCTACACCTTC.

The sample holds one count of this clone. The chain employs TRBV12-3 or TRBV12-4 and TRBJ1-1, with D perhaps matching TRBD1 (6 bases). With 1 base removed from V and 10 bases from J, the gap between germline ends came to 13 bases. This CDR3 contains 13 residues. The CDR3 DNA sequence: TGTGCCAGCAGTTTAGAGTTCAGGGGTGCAGCTTTCTTT. It codes for CASSLEFRGAAFF.

This chain uses TRBV7-2 with TRBJ2-2; D may be TRBD1 (5 bases). The CDR3 covers 15 residues. Germline V gives CDR1 SGHTA, CDR2 FQGNSA. V was clipped by 3 bases and J by 3 bases, with 11 bases between them. The chain's CDR3 is CASSFMGPHTGELFF. The CDR3 DNA is TGTGCCAGCAGCTTTATGGGGCCACACACCGGGGAGCTGTTTTTT.

This chain links TRBV21-1 with TRBJ1-1. TRBV21-1 represents a pseudogene. This CDR3 is built from 16 residues. CDR3 sequence reads: CASSKALRGGRTEAFF. The CDR3 bases are TGTGCCAGCAGCAAAGCGCTCCGGGGGGGTAGGACTGAAGCTTTCTTT.

The chain combines TRBV4-3 with TRBJ2-1; TRBD1 matches 7 bases. The CDR3 contains 14 residues. CDR1 LGHNA and CDR2 YSLEER come from the germline V gene. V was clipped by 4 bases and J by 5 bases; unmatched bases: 5. The CDR3 DNA reads TGCGCCAGCAGCCGCGGCGACAGGGACAATGAGCAGTTCTTC. Translated, it gives CASSRGDRDNEQFF.